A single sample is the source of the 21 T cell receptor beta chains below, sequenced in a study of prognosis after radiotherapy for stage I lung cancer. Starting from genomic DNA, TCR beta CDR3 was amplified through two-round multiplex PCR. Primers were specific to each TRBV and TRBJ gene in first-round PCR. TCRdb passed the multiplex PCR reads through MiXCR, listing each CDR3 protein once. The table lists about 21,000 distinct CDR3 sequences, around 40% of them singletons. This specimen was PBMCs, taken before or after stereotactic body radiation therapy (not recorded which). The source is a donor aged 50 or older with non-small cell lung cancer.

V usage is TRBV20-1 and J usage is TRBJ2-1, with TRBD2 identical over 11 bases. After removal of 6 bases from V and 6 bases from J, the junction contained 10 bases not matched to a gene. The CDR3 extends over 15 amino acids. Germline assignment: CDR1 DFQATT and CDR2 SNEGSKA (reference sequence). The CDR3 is CSASEGSGRANEQFF. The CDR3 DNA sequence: TGCAGTGCGTCCGAGGGTAGCGGGAGGGCCAATGAGCAGTTCTTC.

CDR3 sequence: CASSLVGSQEEAFF. The CDR3 bases are TGCGCCAGCAGCTTGGTTGGCAGCCAAGAGGAAGCTTTCTTT. The V and J genes are TRBV5-1 and TRBJ1-1; unclear D gene. The germline V and J ends were trimmed by 0 bases and 8 bases, with 14 bases remaining between them. The germline gives CDR1 SGHRS, CDR2 YFSETQ. The CDR3 extends over 14 amino acids.

Written as DNA, the CDR3 is TGTGCCAGCAGCCGGACAGGGAGCACAGATACGCAGTATTTT. It translates to CASSRTGSTDTQYF. The gene calls are TRBV7-2 and TRBJ2-3; 8 nucleotides agree with TRBD1. The length of the CDR3 is 14 residues. With V trimmed by 5 bases and J by 0 bases, 1 base remained unmatched. Germline assignment: CDR1 SGHTA and CDR2 FQGNSA.

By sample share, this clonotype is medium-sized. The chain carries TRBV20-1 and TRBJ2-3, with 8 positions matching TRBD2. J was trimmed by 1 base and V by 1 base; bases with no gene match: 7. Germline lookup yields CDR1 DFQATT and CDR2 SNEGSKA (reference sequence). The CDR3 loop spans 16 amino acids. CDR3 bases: TGCAGTGCTAGAGGCCCTCGGCGGGAGGGCACAGATACGCAGTATTTT. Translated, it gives CSARGPRREGTDTQYF.

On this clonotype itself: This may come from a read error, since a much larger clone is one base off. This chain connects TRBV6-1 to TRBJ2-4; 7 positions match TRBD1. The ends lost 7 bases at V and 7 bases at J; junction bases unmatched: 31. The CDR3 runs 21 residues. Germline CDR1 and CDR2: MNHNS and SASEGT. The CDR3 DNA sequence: TGTGCCAGCAAATATATGGAGTTCGTATTCATGGGACAGCTAACTCGGAACATTCAGTACTTC. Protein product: CASKYMEFVFMGQLTRNIQYF.

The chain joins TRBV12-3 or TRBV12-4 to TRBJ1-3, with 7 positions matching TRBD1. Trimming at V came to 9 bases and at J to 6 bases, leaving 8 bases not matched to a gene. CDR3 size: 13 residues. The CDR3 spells CASIWDSANTIYF. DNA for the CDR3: TGTGCCAGTATTTGGGACAGTGCAAACACCATATATTTT.

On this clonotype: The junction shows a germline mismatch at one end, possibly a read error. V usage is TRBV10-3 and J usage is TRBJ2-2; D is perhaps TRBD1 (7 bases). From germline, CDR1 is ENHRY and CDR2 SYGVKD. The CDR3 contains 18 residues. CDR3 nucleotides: TGTGCCATCAGTAGACAGGGACCGGGGGCCCTAAACACCGCGGAGCTTTTTTTT. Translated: CAISRQGPGALNTAELFF.

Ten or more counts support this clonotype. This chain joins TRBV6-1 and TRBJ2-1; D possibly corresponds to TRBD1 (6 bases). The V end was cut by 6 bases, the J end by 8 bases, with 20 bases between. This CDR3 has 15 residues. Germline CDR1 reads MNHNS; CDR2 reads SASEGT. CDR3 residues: CASSVGAGVNYEQFF. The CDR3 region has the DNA TGTGCCAGCAGCGTCGGGGCAGGGGTAAACTATGAGCAGTTCTTC.

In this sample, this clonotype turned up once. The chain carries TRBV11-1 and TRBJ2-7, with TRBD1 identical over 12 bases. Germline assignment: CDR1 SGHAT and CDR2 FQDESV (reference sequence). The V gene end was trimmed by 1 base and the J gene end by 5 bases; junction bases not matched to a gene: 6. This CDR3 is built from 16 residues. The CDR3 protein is CASSLVGTGGADEQYF. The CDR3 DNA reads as TGTGCCAGCAGCTTAGTTGGGACAGGGGGCGCCGACGAGCAGTACTTC.

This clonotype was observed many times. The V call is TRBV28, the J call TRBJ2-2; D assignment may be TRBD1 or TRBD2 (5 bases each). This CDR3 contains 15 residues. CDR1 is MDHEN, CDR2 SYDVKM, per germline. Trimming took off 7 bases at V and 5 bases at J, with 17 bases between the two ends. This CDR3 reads CASTSGLRETGELFF. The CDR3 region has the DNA TGTGCCAGCACCTCGGGCCTCAGGGAGACCGGGGAGCTGTTTTTT.

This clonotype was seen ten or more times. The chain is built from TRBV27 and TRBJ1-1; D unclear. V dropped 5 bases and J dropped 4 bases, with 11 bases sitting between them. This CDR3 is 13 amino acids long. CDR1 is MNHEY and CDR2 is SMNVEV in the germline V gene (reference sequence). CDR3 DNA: TGTGCCAGCAGTCCATCAACGGCCACTGAAGCTTTCTTT. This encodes CASSPSTATEAFF.

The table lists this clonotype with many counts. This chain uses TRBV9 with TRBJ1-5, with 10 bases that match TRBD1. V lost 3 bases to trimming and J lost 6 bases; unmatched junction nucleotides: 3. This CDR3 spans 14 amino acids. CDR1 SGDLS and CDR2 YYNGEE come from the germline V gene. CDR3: CASSATGGGQPQHF. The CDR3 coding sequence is TGTGCCAGCAGCGCGACAGGGGGCGGTCAGCCCCAGCATTTT.

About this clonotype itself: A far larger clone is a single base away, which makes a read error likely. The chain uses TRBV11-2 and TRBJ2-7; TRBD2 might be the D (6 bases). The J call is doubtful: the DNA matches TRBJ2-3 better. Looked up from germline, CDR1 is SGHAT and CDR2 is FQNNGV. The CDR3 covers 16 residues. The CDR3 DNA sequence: TGTGCCAGCAGCCTAGGGCGGGCGGGAAGCTCATATACGCAGTATTTT. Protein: CASSLGRAGSSYTQYF.

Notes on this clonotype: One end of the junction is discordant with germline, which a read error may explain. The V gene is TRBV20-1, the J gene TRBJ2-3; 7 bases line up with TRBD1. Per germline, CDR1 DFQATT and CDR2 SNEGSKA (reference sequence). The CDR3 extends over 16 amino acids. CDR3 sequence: CSARLLGGYSTDTKHF. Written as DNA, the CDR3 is TGCAGTGCTAGACTTTTAGGGGGCTATAGCACAGATACGAAGCATTTT.

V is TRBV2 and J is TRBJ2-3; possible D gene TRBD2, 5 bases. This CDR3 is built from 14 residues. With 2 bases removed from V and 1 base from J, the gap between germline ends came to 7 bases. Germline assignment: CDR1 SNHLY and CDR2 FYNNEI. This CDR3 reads CASSESRGTDTQYF. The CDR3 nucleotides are TGTGCCAGCAGTGAATCGAGGGGCACAGATACGCAGTATTTT.

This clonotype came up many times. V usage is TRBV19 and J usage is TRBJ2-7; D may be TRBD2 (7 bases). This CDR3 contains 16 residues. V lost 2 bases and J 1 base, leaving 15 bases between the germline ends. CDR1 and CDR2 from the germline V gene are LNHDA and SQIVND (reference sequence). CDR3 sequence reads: CASSISGGQRSYEQYF. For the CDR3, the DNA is TGTGCCAGTAGTATATCCGGGGGGCAAAGGTCCTACGAGCAGTACTTC.

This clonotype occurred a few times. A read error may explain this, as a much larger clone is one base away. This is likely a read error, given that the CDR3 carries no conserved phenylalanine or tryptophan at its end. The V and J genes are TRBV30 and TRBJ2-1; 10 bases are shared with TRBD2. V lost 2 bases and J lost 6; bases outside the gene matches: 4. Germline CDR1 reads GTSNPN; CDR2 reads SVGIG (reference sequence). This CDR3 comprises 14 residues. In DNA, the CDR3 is TGTGCCTGGAGTTCTAGCGGGAGTCCCAATGAGCAGTTCCTC. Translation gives CAWSSSGSPNEQFL.

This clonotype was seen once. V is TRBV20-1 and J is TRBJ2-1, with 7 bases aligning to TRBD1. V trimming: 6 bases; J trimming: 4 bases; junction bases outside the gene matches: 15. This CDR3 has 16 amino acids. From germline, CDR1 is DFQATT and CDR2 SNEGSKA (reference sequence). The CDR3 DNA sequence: TGCAGTGCAGAGACAGGGAGCCCCAACCAGTACAATGAGCAGTTCTTC. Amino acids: CSAETGSPNQYNEQFF.

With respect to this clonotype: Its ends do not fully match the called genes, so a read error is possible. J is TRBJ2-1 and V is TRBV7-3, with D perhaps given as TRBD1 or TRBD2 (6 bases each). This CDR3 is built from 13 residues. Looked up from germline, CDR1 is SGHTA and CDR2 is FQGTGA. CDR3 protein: CASGSRGGNEQVF. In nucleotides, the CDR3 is TGTGCCAGCGGCTCCAGGGGAGGCAATGAGCAGGTCTTC.

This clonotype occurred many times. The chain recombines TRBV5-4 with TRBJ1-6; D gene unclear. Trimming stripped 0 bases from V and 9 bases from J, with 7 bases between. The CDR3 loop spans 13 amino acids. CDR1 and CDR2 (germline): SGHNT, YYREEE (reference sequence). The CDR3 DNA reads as TGTGCCAGCAGCTTGGGAGGCGTTTCACCCCTCCACTTT. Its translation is CASSLGGVSPLHF. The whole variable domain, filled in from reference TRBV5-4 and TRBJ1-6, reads ETGVTQSPTHLIKTRGQQVTLRCSSQSGHNTVSWYQQALGQGPQFIFQYYREEENGRGNFPPRFSGLQFPNYSSELNVNALELDDSALYLCASSLGGVSPLHFGNGTRLTVT.

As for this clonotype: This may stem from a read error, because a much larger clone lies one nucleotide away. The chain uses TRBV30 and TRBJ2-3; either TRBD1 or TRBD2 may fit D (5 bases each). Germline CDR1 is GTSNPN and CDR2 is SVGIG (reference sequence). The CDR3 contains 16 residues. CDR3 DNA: TGTGCCTCACGCTTCGTCAAAGGGGAGAGGCCAGATATGCAGTATTTT. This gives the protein CASRFVKGERPDMQYF.